The clone carrying this T cell receptor beta chain was recorded a few times. This record comes from a study of T cells in Graves' hyperthyroidism and ophthalmopathy. The CDR3 totals 15 residues. Germline V gives CDR1 LGHNA, CDR2 YNFKEQ. J was trimmed by 6 bases and V by 0 bases; bases with no gene match: 2. Clinical symptoms, serum thyroxine, TRAb, thyroid ultrasound and orbital computed tomography informed diagnoses. The CDR3 regions of TCR beta were amplified from RNA transcripts. The HTBI primer set was used in a first-round RT-PCR of the TCR CDR3. TCRdb ran MiXCR on the multiplex PCR reads and lists one entry per CDR3 protein. The repertoire holds 500,000 or so distinct CDR3 sequences, under 20% seen once, with approximately 15% in the top ten.

This clonotype was sampled from a woman under 30 with Graves' ophthalmopathy. The sample taken for sequencing was blood. The chain recombines TRBV4-2 with TRBJ1-6; 7 nucleotides align to TRBD1. CDR3 sequence reads: CASSQDPGGNSPLHF. CDR3 DNA: TGTGCCAGCAGCCAAGATCCAGGGGGTAATTCACCCCTCCACTTT.